This T cell receptor beta chain was sequenced in a study of radiation and T cells in renal cell carcinoma. The study, taken as a whole, reports: From baseline, blood top tumor clonotypes peaked at 2 weeks post-radiation.

CDR1 and CDR2 from the germline V gene are LNHDA and SQIVND (reference sequence). This CDR3 has 16 amino acids. Trimming stripped 6 bases from V and 0 bases from J, with 17 bases between. The time point is: blood 2 weeks post-SBRT. Treatment: 15 Gy SBRT to primary tumor, nephrectomy 4 weeks later. Radiation-treated patients gave blood at baseline, week 2 and week 4. Clear cell pathology was present in this patient's renal cell carcinoma. Regarding this clone: Its antigen is still unknown.

The repertoire was sequenced with immunoSEQ multiplex PCR; TCRdb's copy has only in-frame clones and lacks some. The repertoire holds about 120,000 clones, with about four fifths as singletons. Sequenced here: blood, sampled from a patient whose treatment included radiotherapy and nephrectomy. The J gene is TRBJ1-1, the V gene TRBV19; tentatively, D is TRBD1 (6 bases). The TCR was taken from a man between 50 and 59 years old with renal cell carcinoma. Written as DNA, the CDR3 is TGTGCCAGTAGGAGGGGGTCCCTTAGTATGAACACTGAAGCTTTCTTT. This codes for CASRRGSLSMNTEAFF.